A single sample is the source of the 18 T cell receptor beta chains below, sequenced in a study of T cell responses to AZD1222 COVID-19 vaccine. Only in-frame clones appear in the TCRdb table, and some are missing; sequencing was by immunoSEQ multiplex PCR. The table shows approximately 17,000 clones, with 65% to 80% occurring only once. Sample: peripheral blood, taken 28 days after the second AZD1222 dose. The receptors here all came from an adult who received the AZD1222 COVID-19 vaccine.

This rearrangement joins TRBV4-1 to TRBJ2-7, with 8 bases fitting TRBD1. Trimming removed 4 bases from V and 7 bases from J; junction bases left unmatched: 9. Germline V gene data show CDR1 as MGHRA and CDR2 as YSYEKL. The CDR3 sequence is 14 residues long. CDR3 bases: TGCGCCAGCAGCCCTGGGACAGGTTTGGGTGAGCAGTACTTC. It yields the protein CASSPGTGLGEQYF.

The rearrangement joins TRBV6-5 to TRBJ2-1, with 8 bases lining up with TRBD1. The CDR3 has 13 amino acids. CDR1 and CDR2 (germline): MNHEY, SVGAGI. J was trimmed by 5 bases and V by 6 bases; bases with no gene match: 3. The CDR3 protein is CASRSQGDNEQFF. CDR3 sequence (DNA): TGTGCCAGCAGGTCACAGGGGGACAATGAGCAGTTCTTC.

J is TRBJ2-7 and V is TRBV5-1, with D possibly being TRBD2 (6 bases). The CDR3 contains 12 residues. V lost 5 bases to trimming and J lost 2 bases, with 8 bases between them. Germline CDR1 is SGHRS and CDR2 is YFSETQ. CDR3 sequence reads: CASSPGAYEQYF. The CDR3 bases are TGCGCCAGCAGTCCGGGGGCCTACGAGCAGTACTTC.

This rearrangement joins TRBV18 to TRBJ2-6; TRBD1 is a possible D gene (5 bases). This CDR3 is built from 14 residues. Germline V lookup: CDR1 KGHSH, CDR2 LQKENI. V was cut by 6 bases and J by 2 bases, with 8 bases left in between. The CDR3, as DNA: TGTGCCAGCTCCTGGGGCGCTGGGGCCAACGTCCTGACTTTC. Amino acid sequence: CASSWGAGANVLTF.

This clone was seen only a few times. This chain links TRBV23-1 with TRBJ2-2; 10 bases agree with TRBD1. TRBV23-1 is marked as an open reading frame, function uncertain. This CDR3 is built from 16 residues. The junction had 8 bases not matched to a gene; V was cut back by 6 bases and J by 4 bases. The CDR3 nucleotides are TGCGCCAGCAGCCAAGGCCGGGACAGGGGCACCGGGGAGCTGTTTTTT. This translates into CASSQGRDRGTGELFF.

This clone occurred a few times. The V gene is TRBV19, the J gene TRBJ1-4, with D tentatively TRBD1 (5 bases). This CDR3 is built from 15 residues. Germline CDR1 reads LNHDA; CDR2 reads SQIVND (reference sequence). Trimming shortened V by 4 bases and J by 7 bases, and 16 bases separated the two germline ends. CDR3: CASSTRRGEGEKLFF. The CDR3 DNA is TGTGCCAGTAGTACGCGGAGAGGGGAGGGTGAAAAACTGTTTTTT.

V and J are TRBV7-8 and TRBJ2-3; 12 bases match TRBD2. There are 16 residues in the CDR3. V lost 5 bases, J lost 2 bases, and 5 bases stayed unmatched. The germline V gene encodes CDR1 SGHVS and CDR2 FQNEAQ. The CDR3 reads CASSKLAGGSTDTQYF. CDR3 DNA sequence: TGTGCCAGCAGCAAACTAGCGGGGGGCTCCACAGATACGCAGTATTTT.

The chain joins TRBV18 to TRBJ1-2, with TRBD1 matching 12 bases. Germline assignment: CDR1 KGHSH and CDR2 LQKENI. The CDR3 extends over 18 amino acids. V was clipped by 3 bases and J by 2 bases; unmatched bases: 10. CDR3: CASSPLPSGTGGNYGYTF. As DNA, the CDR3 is TGTGCCAGCTCACCCCTGCCTTCCGGGACAGGGGGCAACTATGGCTACACCTTC.

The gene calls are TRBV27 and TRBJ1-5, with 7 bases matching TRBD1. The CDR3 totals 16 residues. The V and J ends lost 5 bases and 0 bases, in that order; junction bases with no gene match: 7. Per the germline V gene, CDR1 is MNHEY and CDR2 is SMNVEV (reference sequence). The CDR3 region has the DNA TGTGCCAGCAGTGGGCCGGACAGGCGTAGCAATCAGCCCCAGCATTTT. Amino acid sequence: CASSGPDRRSNQPQHF.

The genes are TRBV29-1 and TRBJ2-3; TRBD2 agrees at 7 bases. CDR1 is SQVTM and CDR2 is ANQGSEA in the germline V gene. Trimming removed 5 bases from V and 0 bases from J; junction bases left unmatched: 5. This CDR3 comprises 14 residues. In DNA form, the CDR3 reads TGCAGCGTTATCAGCGGGGCCAGCACAGATACGCAGTATTTT. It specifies CSVISGASTDTQYF.

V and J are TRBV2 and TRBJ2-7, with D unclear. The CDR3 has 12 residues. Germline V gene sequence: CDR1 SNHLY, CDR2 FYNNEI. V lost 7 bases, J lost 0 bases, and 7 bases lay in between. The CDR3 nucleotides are TGTGCCAGCAACCCCGCCTCCTACGAGCAGTACTTC. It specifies CASNPASYEQYF.

CDR3 nucleotides: TGTGCCAGCAGCGTAGTGGGGGGCCCCTATGGCTACACCTTC. As protein: CASSVVGGPYGYTF. This chain uses TRBV9 with TRBJ1-2; D possibly corresponds to TRBD1 (6 bases). With 0 bases removed from V and 4 bases from J, the gap between germline ends came to 10 bases. This CDR3 has 14 amino acids. Germline CDR1 and CDR2: SGDLS and YYNGEE.

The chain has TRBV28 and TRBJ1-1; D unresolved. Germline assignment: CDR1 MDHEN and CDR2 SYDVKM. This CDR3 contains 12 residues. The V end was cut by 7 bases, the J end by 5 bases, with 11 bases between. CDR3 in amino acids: CASTRGRTEAFF. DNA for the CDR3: TGTGCCAGCACCCGGGGTCGAACTGAAGCTTTCTTT.

CDR3 coding DNA: TGTGCCAGCAGTTACGGGGTAGAAACAGATACGCAGTATTTT. As protein: CASSYGVETDTQYF. V is TRBV6-5 and J is TRBJ2-3; the D is unclear. Trimming removed 2 bases at V and 3 bases at J, with 9 bases between. There are 14 residues in the CDR3. The germline V gene encodes CDR1 MNHEY and CDR2 SVGAGI.

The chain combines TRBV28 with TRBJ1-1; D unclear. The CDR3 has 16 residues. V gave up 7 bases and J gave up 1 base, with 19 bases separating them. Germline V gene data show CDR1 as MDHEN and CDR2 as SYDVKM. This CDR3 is CASKGLPGRPNTEAFF. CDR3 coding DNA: TGTGCCAGCAAGGGCCTTCCCGGACGGCCGAACACTGAAGCTTTCTTT.

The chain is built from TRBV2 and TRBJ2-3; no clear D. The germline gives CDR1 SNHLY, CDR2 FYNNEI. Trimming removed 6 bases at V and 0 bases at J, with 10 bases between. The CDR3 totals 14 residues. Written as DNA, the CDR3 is TGTGCCAGCAGGAGAATTGACAGCACAGATACGCAGTATTTT. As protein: CASRRIDSTDTQYF.

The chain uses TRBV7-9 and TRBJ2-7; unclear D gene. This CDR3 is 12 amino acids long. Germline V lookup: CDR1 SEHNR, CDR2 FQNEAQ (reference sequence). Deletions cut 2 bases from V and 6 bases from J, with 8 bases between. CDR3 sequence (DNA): TGTGCCAGCAGCTTACATCCGTCCGAGCAGTACTTC. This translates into CASSLHPSEQYF.

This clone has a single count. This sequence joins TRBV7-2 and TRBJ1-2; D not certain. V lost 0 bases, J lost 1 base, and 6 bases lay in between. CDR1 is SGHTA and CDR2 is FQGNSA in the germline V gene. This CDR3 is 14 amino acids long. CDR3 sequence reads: CASSLARRNYGYTF. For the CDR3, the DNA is TGTGCCAGCAGCTTAGCGAGACGTAACTATGGCTACACCTTC.